The T cell receptor (beta chain) under discussion was sequenced for a study of T cell responses to AZD1222 COVID-19 vaccine. Per germline, CDR1 MNHEY and CDR2 SVGEGT. CDR3 length: 14 residues. V lost 5 bases and J lost 2, with 13 bases in between. Repertoires were generated with immunoSEQ multiplex PCR, while TCRdb's copy carries only in-frame clones and drops some. Of roughly 150,000 clones listed, about nine tenths are singletons. The TCR sequence derives from an adult in good health. Source: peripheral blood, taken on day 0 of AZD1222 vaccination. The V call is TRBV6-2 or TRBV6-3, the J call TRBJ2-7; D assignment may be TRBD1 or TRBD2 (5 bases each). Here the CDR3 reads CASSRGTPPYEQYF. Written as DNA, the CDR3 is TGTGCCAGCAGTCGAGGGACGCCTCCCTACGAGCAGTACTTC.